This T cell receptor (beta chain) is drawn from a study of cytomegalovirus exposure and HLA in healthy donors. General study findings and limits: Indistinguishable V segments such as TRBV6-2 and TRBV6-3 were excluded. Researchers reported that a few CMV-associated chains were confirmed in vitro as CMV antigen-specific. The authors enumerated under 200 TCR beta chains as linked to cytomegalovirus.

Both 60 Vbeta primers and 13 Jbeta primers went into the PCR. The assay was immunoSEQ multiplex PCR, and TCRdb's table has in-frame clones only and misses some. The sample data list 150,000 to 200,000 clones. Germline V lookup: CDR1 SGHRS, CDR2 YFSETQ. The CDR3 sequence is 16 residues long. Concerning this clone itself: The antigen is not known. The junction does not match germline at one end; this may be a read error. Other DNA sequences from this sample encode an identical CDR3 as well.

This receptor was identified in a man aged 25 to 40 in good health and CMV-seronegative. The chain links TRBV5-1 to TRBJ2-3; the match to TRBD2 covers 9 bases. Sequenced input: PBMCs. The CDR3 is CASSFLASGNTDTQYF. CDR3 DNA sequence: TGCGCCAGCAGCTTCCTGGCTAGCGGGAACACAGATACACAGTATTTT.